Below, 10 T cell receptor beta chains from the same sample are listed, as sequenced in a study of radiotherapy plus CTLA-4 blockade in lung cancer. This table comes from immunoSEQ multiplex PCR, and its TCRdb copy is limited to in-frame clones, with some not included. The top ten clones hold roughly 10% of a sample with approximately 80,000 clones, nearly 75% of them seen once. The sample consisted of peripheral blood, taken from a patient treated with radiotherapy plus ipilimumab. These receptors all stem from a human donor with non-small cell lung cancer whose response to radiotherapy plus ipilimumab could not be evaluated.

This clone was counted a single time. The junction differs from germline at one of its ends, possibly a read error. The genes are TRBV5-4 and TRBJ2-3, with 7 bases matching TRBD1. CDR3 length equals 14 residues. CDR1 is SGHNT, CDR2 YYREEE, per germline (reference sequence). The CDR3 region is CASGLTGFLDTQYF. The CDR3 coding sequence is TGTGCCAGCGGCTTGACAGGGTTTCTGGATACGCAGTATTTT.

The chain links TRBV2 to TRBJ1-4, with D maybe TRBD1 (6 bases). There are 18 residues in the CDR3. Germline-derived CDR1 and CDR2 are SNHLY and FYNNEI. Deletions cut 6 bases from V and 3 bases from J, with 23 bases between. The CDR3 loop reads CASSRQLVGGPSNEKLFF. The CDR3 DNA sequence: TGTGCCAGCAGCCGACAGCTCGTGGGGGGGCCATCTAATGAAAAACTGTTTTTT. Full variable domain (remainder filled in from reference TRBV2 and TRBJ1-4): EPEVTQTPSHQVTQMGQEVILRCVPISNHLYFYWYRQILGQKVEFLVSFYNNEISEKSEIFDDQFSVERPDGSNFTLKIRSTKLEDSAMYFCASSRQLVGGPSNEKLFFGSGTQLSVL.

The J gene is TRBJ1-2, the V gene TRBV27; D is unresolved. V lost 0 bases, J lost 1 base, and 9 bases lay in between. This CDR3 comprises 15 residues. Germline assignment: CDR1 MNHEY and CDR2 SMNVEV (reference sequence). Here the CDR3 DNA reads TGTGCCAGCAGTTTATCACTAGGGTTTAACTATGGCTACACCTTC. It encodes CASSLSLGFNYGYTF.

This clone was counted once. The gene calls are TRBV6-1 and TRBJ1-1, with a possible D match to TRBD1 (6 bases). From germline, CDR1 is MNHNS and CDR2 SASEGT. V was cut by 7 bases and J by 0 bases, with 9 bases left in between. The CDR3 runs to 13 residues. CDR3 sequence (DNA): TGTGCCAGCATGACAGGTTTGAACACTGAAGCTTTCTTT. Amino acids: CASMTGLNTEAFF.

The chain joins TRBV19 to TRBJ2-2; 8 bases agree with TRBD1. CDR1 and CDR2 from the germline V gene are LNHDA and SQIVND (reference sequence). With V trimmed by 6 bases and J by 4 bases, 4 bases remained unmatched. The length of the CDR3 is 14 residues. CDR3 bases: TGTGCCAGTAGGGACAGGGCTTTCACCGGGGAGCTGTTTTTT. Its translation: CASRDRAFTGELFF.

The gene calls are TRBV29-1 and TRBJ2-1; 12 nucleotides match TRBD2. Germline trimming cut 7 bases from V and 0 bases from J; bases unmatched to any gene: 10. The length of the CDR3 is 17 residues. Germline CDR1 is SQVTM and CDR2 is ANQGSEA. Here the CDR3 reads CSGSGTSGYSSYNEQFF. The DNA for the CDR3 is TGCAGCGGGTCCGGGACTAGCGGGTACAGCTCCTACAATGAGCAGTTCTTC.

The V and J genes are TRBV6-6 and TRBJ1-1, with unresolved D. This CDR3 contains 14 residues. V shed 2 bases and J shed 1 base, with 8 bases lying between them. In germline, CDR1 is MNHNY, CDR2 SVGAGI (reference sequence). DNA for the CDR3: TGTGCCAGCAGTTACGGAGGGAAGAACACTGAAGCTTTCTTT. Its protein product is CASSYGGKNTEAFF.

The chain combines TRBV28 with TRBJ1-2; D perhaps matches TRBD1 (6 bases). Germline V gene data show CDR1 as MDHEN and CDR2 as SYDVKM. The CDR3 consists of 13 residues. Deletions cut 10 bases from V and 5 bases from J, with 17 bases between. The CDR3 here is CATRTVNLYGYTF. Here the CDR3 DNA reads TGTGCCACCCGGACAGTAAACCTTTATGGCTACACCTTC.

The rearrangement uses TRBV19 and TRBJ2-7; 8 nucleotides agree with TRBD1. J lost 2 bases, V lost 6 bases, and 12 bases had no gene match. The V gene's germline CDR1 is LNHDA and CDR2 SQIVND (reference sequence). There are 16 residues in the CDR3. CDR3 coding DNA: TGTGCCAGTAGCCCCGGAACCCGGACAGGGACCTACGAGCAGTACTTC. It specifies CASSPGTRTGTYEQYF.

V is TRBV19 and J is TRBJ1-1; TRBD1 matches 9 bases. This CDR3 contains 14 residues. Germline CDR1 is LNHDA and CDR2 is SQIVND (reference sequence). After removal of 8 bases from V and 4 bases from J, the junction contained 8 bases not matched to a gene. The CDR3 spells CASDRGTGPTEAFF. As DNA, the CDR3 is TGTGCCAGTGATCGGGGGACAGGGCCCACTGAAGCTTTCTTT.